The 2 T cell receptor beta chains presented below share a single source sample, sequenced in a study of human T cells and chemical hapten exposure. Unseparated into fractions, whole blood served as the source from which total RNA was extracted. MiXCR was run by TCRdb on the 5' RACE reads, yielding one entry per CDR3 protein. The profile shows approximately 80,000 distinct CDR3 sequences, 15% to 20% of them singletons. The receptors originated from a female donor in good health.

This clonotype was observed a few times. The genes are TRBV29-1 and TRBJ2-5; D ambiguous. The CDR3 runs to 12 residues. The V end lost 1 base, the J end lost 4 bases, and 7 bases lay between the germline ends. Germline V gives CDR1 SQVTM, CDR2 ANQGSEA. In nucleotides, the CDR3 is TGCAGCGTTGAAGGGGTCGGAGAGACCCAGTACTTC. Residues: CSVEGVGETQYF.

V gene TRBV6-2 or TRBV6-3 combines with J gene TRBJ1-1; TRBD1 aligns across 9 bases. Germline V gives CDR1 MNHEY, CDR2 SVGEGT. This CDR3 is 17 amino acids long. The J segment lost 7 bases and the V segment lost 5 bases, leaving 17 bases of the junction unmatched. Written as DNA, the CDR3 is TGTGCCAGCAGTGGGACCGGCGGGGACAGGGTCGTTAGTGAAGCTTTCTTT. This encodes CASSGTGGDRVVSEAFF.